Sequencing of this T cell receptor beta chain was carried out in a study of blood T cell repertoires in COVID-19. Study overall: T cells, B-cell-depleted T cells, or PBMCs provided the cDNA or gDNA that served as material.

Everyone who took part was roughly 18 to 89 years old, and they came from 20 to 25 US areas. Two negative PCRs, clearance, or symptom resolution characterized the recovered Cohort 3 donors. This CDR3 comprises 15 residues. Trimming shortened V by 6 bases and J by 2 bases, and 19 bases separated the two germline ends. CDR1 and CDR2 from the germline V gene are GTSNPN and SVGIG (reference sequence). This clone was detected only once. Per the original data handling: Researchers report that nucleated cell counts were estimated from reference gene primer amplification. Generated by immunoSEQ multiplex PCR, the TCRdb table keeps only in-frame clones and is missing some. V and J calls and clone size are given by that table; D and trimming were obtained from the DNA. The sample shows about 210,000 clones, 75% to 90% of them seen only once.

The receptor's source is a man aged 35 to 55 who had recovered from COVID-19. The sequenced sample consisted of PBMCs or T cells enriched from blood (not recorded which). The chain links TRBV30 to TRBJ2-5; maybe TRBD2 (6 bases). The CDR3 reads CACSVGGTWQETQYF. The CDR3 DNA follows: TGTGCCTGCTCCGTGGGGGGAACATGGCAAGAGACCCAGTACTTC.